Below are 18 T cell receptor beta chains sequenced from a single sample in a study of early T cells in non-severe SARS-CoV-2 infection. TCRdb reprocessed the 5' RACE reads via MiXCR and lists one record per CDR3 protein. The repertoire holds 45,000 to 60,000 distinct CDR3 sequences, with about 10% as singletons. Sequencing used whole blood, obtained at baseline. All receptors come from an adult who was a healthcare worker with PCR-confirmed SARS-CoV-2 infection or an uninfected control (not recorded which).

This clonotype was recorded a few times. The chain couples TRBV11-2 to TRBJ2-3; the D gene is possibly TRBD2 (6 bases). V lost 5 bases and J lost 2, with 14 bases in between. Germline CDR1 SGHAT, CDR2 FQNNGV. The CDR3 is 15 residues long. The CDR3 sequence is CASSPLGSTTDTQYF. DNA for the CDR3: TGTGCCAGCAGCCCCCTCGGGAGTACCACAGATACGCAGTATTTT. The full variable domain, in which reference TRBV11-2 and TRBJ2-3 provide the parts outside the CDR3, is EAGVAQSPRYKIIEKRQSVAFWCNPISGHATLYWYQQILGQGPKLLIQFQNNGVVDDSQLPKDRFSAERLKGVDSTLKIQPAKLEDSAVYLCASSPLGSTTDTQYFGPGTRLTVL.

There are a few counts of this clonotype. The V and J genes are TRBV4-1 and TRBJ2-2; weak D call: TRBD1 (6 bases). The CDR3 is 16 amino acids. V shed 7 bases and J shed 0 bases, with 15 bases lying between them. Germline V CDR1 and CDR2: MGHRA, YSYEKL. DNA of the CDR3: TGCGCCAGCAAGGATATAGGGACAACGAACACCGGGGAGCTGTTTTTT. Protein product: CASKDIGTTNTGELFF.

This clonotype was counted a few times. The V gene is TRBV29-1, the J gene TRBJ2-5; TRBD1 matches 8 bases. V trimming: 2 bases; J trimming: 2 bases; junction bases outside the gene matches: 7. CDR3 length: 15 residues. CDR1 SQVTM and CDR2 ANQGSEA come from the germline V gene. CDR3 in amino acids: CSVERTGLSQETQYF. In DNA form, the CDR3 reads TGCAGCGTTGAAAGGACAGGGCTCTCTCAAGAGACCCAGTACTTC. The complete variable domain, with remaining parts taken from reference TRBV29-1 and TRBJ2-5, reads SAVISQKPSRDICQRGTSLTIQCQVDSQVTMMFWYRQQPGQSLTLIATANQGSEATYESGFVIDKFPISRPNLTFSTLTVSNMSPEDSSIYLCSVERTGLSQETQYFGPGTRLLVL.

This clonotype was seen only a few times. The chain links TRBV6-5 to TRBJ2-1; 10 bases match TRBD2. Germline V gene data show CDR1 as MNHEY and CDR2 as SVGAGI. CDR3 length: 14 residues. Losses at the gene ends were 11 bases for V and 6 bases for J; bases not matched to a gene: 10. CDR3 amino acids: CAVGGLAVSNEQFF. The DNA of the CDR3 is TGTGCCGTCGGCGGACTAGCGGTTTCCAATGAGCAGTTCTTC.

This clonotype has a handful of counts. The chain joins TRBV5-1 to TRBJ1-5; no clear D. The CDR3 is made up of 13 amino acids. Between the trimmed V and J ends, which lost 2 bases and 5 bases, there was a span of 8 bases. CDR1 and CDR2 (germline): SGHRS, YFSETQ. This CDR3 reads CASSFGGDQPQHF. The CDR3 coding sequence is TGCGCCAGCAGCTTCGGCGGGGATCAGCCCCAGCATTTT.

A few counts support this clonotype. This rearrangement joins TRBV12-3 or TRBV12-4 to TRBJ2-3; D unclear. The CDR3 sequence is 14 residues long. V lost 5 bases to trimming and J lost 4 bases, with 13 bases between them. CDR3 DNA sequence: TGTGCCAGCAGTCGGACGGCTCTCGCAGATACGCAGTATTTT. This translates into CASSRTALADTQYF.

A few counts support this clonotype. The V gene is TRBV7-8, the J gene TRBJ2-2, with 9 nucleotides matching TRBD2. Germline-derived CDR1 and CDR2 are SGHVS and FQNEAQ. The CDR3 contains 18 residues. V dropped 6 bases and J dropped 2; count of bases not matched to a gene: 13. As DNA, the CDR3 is TGTGCCAGCAGATCCCCAGGGGCGACTAGCGGTAACACCGGGGAGCTGTTTTTT. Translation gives CASRSPGATSGNTGELFF.

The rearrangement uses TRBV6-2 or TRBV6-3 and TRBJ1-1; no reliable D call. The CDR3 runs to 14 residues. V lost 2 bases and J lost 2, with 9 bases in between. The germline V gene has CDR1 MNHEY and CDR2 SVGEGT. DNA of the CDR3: TGTGCCAGCAGTTACAGAGGGCTTAACACTGAAGCTTTCTTT. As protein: CASSYRGLNTEAFF.

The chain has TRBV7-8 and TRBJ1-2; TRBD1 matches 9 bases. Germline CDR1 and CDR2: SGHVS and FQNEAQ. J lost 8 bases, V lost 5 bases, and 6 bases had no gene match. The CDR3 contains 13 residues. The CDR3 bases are TGTGCCAGCAGCGCCAGGACAGGGGACGGCTACACCTTC. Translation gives CASSARTGDGYTF.

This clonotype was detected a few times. The CDR3 sequence is CSAYTGTNYGYTF. The CDR3 DNA sequence: TGCAGTGCCTATACAGGGACCAACTATGGCTACACCTTC. V usage is TRBV20-1 and J usage is TRBJ1-2, with TRBD1 as a possible D gene (6 bases). Trimming removed 6 bases from V and 2 bases from J, with 13 bases in between. The CDR3 length is 13 residues. The germline V gene has CDR1 DFQATT and CDR2 SNEGSKA (reference sequence).

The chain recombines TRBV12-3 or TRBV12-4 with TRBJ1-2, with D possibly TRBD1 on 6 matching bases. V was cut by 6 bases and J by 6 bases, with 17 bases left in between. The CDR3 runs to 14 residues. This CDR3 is CASSGLRRGDGYTF. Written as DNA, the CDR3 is TGTGCCAGCAGCGGACTTAGGAGGGGGGATGGCTACACCTTC.

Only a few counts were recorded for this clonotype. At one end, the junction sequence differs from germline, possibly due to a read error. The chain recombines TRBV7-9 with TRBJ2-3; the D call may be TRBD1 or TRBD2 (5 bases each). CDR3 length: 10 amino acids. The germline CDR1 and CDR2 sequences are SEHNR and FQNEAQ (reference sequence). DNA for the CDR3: TGTGCCAGCAGCTTATCTCCGGGACCTTTT. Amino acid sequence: CASSLSPGPF.

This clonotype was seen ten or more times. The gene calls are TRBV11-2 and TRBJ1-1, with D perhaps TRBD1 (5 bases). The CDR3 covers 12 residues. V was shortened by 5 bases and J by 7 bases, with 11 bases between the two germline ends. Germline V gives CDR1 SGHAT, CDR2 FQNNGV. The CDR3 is CASSARGIEAFF. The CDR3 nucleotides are TGTGCCAGCAGCGCCCGGGGGATTGAAGCTTTCTTT.

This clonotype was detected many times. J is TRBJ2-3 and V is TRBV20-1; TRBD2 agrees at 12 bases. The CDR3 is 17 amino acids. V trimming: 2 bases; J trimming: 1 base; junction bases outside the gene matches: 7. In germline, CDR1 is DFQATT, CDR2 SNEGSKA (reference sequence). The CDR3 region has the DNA TGCAGTGCTAGATCCCCTAGCGGGAGGGCCGGCACAGATACGCAGTATTTT. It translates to CSARSPSGRAGTDTQYF.

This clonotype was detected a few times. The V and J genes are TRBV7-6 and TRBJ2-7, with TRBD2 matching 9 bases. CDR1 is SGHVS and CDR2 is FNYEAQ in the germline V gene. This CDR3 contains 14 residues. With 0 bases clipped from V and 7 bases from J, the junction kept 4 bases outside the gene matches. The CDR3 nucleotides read TGTGCCAGCAGCTTAGCCCTAGCGGGAAAGGAGCAGTACTTC. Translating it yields CASSLALAGKEQYF.

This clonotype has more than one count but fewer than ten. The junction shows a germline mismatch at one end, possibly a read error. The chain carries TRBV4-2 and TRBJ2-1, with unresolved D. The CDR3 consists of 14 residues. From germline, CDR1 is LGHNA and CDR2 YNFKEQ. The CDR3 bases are TGTGCCAGCAGGCAAGCTAGTTCCTACAATGAGCAGTTCTTC. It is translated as CASRQASSYNEQFF.

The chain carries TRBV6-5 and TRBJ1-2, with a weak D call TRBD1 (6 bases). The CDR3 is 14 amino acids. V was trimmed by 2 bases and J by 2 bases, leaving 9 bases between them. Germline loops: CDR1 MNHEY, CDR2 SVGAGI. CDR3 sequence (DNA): TGTGCCAGCAGTTACCGCGACAGGAACTATGGCTACACCTTC. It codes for CASSYRDRNYGYTF.

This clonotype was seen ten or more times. The CDR3 protein is CASSLVGAETQYF. CDR3 bases: TGTGCCAGCAGCTTAGTAGGCGCAGAGACCCAGTACTTC. The rearrangement links TRBV7-9 to TRBJ2-5, with unresolved D. V was trimmed by 1 base and J by 4 bases, leaving 7 bases between them. This CDR3 contains 13 residues. Per the germline V gene, CDR1 is SEHNR and CDR2 is FQNEAQ (reference sequence).